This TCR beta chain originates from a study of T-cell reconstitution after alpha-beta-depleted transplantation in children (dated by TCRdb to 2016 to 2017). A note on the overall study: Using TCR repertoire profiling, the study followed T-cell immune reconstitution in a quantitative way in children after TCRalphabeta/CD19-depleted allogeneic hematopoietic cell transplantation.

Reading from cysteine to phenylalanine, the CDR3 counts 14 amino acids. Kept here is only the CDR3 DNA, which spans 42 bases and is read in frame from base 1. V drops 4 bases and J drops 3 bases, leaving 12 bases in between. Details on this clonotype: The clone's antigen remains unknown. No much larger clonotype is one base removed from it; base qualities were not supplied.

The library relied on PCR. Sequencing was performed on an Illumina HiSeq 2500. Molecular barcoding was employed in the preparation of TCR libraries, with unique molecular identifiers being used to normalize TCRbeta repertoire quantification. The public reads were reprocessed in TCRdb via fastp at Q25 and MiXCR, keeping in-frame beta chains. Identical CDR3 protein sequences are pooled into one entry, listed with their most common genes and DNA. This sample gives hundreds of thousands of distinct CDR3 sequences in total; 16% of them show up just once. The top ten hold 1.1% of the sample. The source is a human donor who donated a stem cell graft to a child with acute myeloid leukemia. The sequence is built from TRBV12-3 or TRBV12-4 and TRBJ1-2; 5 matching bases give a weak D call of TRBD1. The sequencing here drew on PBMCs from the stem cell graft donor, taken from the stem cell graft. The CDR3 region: CASSWGSGDYGYTF. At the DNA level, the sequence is TGTGCCAGCAGTTGGGGGTCAGGTGACTATGGCTACACCTTC.